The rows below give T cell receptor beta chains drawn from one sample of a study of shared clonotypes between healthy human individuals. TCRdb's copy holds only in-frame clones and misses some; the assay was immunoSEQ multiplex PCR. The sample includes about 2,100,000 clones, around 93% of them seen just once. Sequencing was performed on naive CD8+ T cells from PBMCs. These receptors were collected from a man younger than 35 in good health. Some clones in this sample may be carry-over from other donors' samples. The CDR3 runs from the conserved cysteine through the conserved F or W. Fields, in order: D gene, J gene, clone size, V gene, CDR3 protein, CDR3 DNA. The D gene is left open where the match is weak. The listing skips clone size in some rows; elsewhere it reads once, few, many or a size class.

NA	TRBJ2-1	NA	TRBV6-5	CASSYSRNSGNEQFF	TGTGCCAGCAGTTACTCCCGGAATAGCGGTAATGAGCAGTTCTTC
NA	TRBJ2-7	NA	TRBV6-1	CASSELDPRIAYEQYF	TGTGCCAGCAGTGAATTAGACCCTAGGATCGCCTACGAGCAGTACTTC
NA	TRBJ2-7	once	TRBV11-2	CASSPVQLTGTYEQYF	TGTGCCAGCAGCCCTGTCCAATTGACAGGAACTTACGAGCAGTACTTC
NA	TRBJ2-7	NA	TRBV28	CASSIVGGSSYEQYF	TGTGCCAGCAGTATAGTCGGGGGCAGCTCCTACGAGCAGTACTTC
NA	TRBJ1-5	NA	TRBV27	CATRGTGNQPQHF	TGTGCCACGCGGGGTACCGGCAATCAGCCCCAGCATTTT
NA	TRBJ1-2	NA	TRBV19	CASSIQGYGYTF	TGTGCCAGTAGTATACAGGGGTATGGCTACACCTTC
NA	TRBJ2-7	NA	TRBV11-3	CASSLAGLDEQYF	TGTGCCAGCAGCTTAGCAGGTCTGGACGAGCAGTACTTC
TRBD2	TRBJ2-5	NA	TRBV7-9	CASSPGTSGRPLMVTQYF	TGTGCCAGCAGCCCTGGGACTAGCGGGAGGCCCTTGATGGTGACCCAGTACTTC
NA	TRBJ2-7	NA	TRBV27	CASSPAAPHEQYF	TGTGCCAGCAGCCCTGCGGCCCCTCACGAGCAGTACTTC
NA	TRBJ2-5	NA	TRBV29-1	CSVEPPGFYQETQYF	TGCAGCGTTGAACCGCCAGGGTTTTACCAAGAGACCCAGTACTTC
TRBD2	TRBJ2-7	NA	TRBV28	CASSLQGLAANEQYF	TGTGCCAGCAGTCTTCAGGGACTAGCCGCGAACGAGCAGTACTTC
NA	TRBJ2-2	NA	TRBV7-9	CASNSGTPRRVLTGELFF	TGTGCCAGCAACTCCGGGACTCCTCGTCGGGTTCTTACCGGGGAGCTGTTTTTT
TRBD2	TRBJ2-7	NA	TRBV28	CASSLGRVHEQYF	TGTGCCAGCAGTCTGGGGAGGGTCCACGAGCAGTACTTC
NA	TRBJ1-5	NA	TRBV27	CASKGRGSNQPQHF	TGTGCCAGCAAGGGCAGGGGAAGCAATCAGCCCCAGCATTTT
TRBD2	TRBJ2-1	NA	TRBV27	CASRFHPLAGEQFF	TGTGCCAGCAGGTTCCATCCACTAGCGGGGGAGCAGTTCTTC
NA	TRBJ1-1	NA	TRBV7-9	CASSFTGRGAFF	TGTGCCAGCAGCTTTACAGGGAGGGGAGCTTTCTTT
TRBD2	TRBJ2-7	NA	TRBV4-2	CASSQLLRGRAVAEQYF	TGTGCCAGCAGCCAGCTGCTCCGCGGGAGGGCCGTGGCCGAGCAGTACTTC
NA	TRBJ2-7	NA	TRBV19	CASSIDREGAVAYEQYF	TGTGCCAGTAGTATAGATCGGGAGGGGGCGGTCGCCTACGAGCAGTACTTC
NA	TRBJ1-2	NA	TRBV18	CASSPPFGGGTGYYGYTF	TGTGCCAGCTCACCACCTTTTGGAGGGGGGACCGGTTACTATGGCTACACCTTC
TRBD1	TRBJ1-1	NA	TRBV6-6	CASRQGLRGTEAFF	TGTGCCAGCAGACAGGGGCTTAGGGGCACTGAAGCTTTCTTT
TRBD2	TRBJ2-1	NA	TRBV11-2	CASSLGEGGPYHNEQFF	TGTGCCAGCAGCTTGGGGGAGGGAGGGCCTTATCACAATGAGCAGTTCTTC
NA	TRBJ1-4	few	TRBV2	CASSEAGLTPVDEKLFF	TGTGCCAGCAGTGAAGCCGGGTTGACACCGGTGGATGAAAAACTGTTTTTT
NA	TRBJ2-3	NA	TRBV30	CAWSVGYF	TGTGCCTGGAGTGTAGGATATTTT
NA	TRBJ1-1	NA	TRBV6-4	CASSQRLNTEAFF	TGTGCCAGCAGTCAGAGGTTGAACACTGAAGCTTTCTTT
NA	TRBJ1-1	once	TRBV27	CASSSPAGWTEAFF	TGTGCCAGCAGTTCCCCGGCAGGTTGGACTGAAGCTTTCTTT
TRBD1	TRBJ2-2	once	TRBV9	CASRGGQGRAGELFF	TGTGCCAGCCGCGGGGGACAGGGGCGGGCCGGGGAGCTGTTTTTT
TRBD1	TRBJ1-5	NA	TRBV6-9	CASSYWGPQGAGQPQHF	TGTGCCAGCAGTTATTGGGGTCCACAGGGGGCGGGGCAGCCCCAGCATTTT
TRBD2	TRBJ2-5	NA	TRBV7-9	CASSHPKREGGQETQYF	TGTGCCAGCAGCCACCCCAAGCGGGAGGGGGGCCAAGAGACCCAGTACTTC
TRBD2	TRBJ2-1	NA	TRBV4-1	CASSQRAGGLKRDEQFF	TGCGCCAGCAGCCAAAGGGCGGGAGGATTAAAAAGGGATGAGCAGTTCTTC
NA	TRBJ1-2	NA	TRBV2	CASRTGGPLHYGYTF	TGTGCCAGCAGGACGGGGGGACCACTTCACTATGGCTACACCTTC
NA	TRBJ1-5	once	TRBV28	CASSLYQGRNQPQHF	TGTGCCAGCAGTTTATATCAGGGAAGGAATCAGCCCCAGCATTTT